What follows are 30 T cell receptor beta chains derived from one specimen sequenced in a study of regulatory T cells in long-lasting Graves disease. Combining iRepertoire HTBI primers with Arm-PCR of CDR3 regions, the authors built TCR beta libraries. TCRdb re-called the multiplex PCR reads with MiXCR, one entry per CDR3 protein. The data hold fewer than 550,000 distinct CDR3 sequences, with 15% to 20% observed a single time. Stated time point: newly diagnosed GD, antithyroid drugs for less than 3 months. Preparation of the TCR library used RNA extracted from PBMCs. A further study also used this sample, focusing on T cells in Graves' hyperthyroidism and ophthalmopathy.

This material consisted of peripheral blood mononuclear cells (PBMCs), taken at new diagnosis, from a patient treated with antithyroid drugs. The source is a woman under 30 with Graves disease.

In its sample, this clonotype was seen many times. V usage is TRBV18 and J usage is TRBJ2-3, with 7 bases matching TRBD2. This CDR3 has 15 residues. The germline gives CDR1 KGHSH, CDR2 LQKENI. Trimming took 5 bases from V and 0 from J; bases not matched to a gene: 5. The CDR3 region is CASSSLAASTDTQYF. In DNA, the CDR3 is TGTGCCAGCTCATCCCTAGCGGCGAGCACAGATACGCAGTATTTT.

The rearrangement links TRBV7-9 to TRBJ2-7; the D is unclear. The V and J ends lost 5 bases and 7 bases respectively, with 12 bases between them. Per the germline V gene, CDR1 is SEHNR and CDR2 is FQNEAQ (reference sequence). CDR3 length: 12 amino acids. In DNA, the CDR3 is TGTGCCAGCAGCAGTAGGGTACGGGAGCAGTACTTC. As protein: CASSSRVREQYF.

Many counts were recorded for this clonotype. The genes are TRBV28 and TRBJ1-6; no clear D. V dropped 3 bases and J dropped 0 bases, with 15 bases sitting between them. In germline, CDR1 is MDHEN, CDR2 SYDVKM. The CDR3 spans 18 residues. DNA of the CDR3: TGTGCCAGCAGTTTCTGGACGGGGATGAGCTCCTATAATTCACCCCTCCACTTT. It codes for CASSFWTGMSSYNSPLHF.

There are a few counts of this clonotype. The J gene is TRBJ2-3, the V gene TRBV27; the D gene could be TRBD1 or TRBD2 (5 bases each). V dropped 3 bases and J dropped 6 bases, with 16 bases sitting between them. This CDR3 is built from 15 residues. Germline V CDR1 and CDR2: MNHEY, SMNVEV (reference sequence). The DNA of the CDR3 is TGTGCCAGCAGTTTGGGGCAGCCGGGGACGGATACGCAGTATTTT. The encoded protein is CASSLGQPGTDTQYF.

This clonotype was seen repeatedly, ten times or more. The chain links TRBV7-2 to TRBJ2-5, with 9 bases lining up with TRBD1. Germline CDR1 reads SGHTA; CDR2 reads FQGNSA. The J segment lost 3 bases and the V segment lost 6 bases, leaving 8 bases of the junction unmatched. The CDR3 is 15 residues long. The CDR3 bases are TGTGCCAGCAGTACCCCGGGACAGGGTAAAGAGACCCAGTACTTC. Translation: CASSTPGQGKETQYF.

A few counts support this clonotype. The rearrangement links TRBV27 to TRBJ1-6; no clear D gene. CDR3 length: 15 amino acids. Trimming left V 0 bases short and J 7 bases short, with 10 bases between. Germline V gene lookup returns CDR1 MNHEY and CDR2 SMNVEV (reference sequence). This chain's CDR3 is CASSLSIPRNSPLHF. The CDR3 bases are TGTGCCAGCAGTTTATCGATACCGCGAAATTCACCCCTCCACTTT.

A word on this clonotype: A junction end diverges from the germline sequence, so it may reflect a read error. The V and J genes are TRBV25-1 and TRBJ2-1; D unresolved. The V gene's germline CDR1 is MGHDK and CDR2 SYGVNS. The CDR3 covers 13 residues. In DNA form, the CDR3 reads TGTGCCGGCAGTGAAGCAGGAGACAATGAGCAGTTCTTC. It translates to CAGSEAGDNEQFF.

This clonotype was counted only a few times. This rearrangement joins TRBV27 to TRBJ2-1; TRBD2 matches 9 bases. The CDR3 is made up of 20 amino acids. J was trimmed by 3 bases and V by 5 bases; bases with no gene match: 20. CDR1 is MNHEY and CDR2 is SMNVEV in the germline V gene (reference sequence). The CDR3 reads CASSLMPSLIAGANYNEQFF. The CDR3 region has the DNA TGTGCCAGCAGTCTTATGCCCTCTTTGATAGCGGGAGCGAACTACAATGAGCAGTTCTTC.

Only a few counts were recorded for this clonotype. The chain carries TRBV24-1 and TRBJ1-5; TRBD1 aligns across 8 bases. Germline assignment: CDR1 KGHDR and CDR2 SFDVKD. V shed 7 bases and J 6 bases; nucleotides not matched to a gene: 7. The CDR3 sequence is 14 residues long. The CDR3 here is CATSRTGQFQPQHF. The DNA of the CDR3 is TGTGCCACCAGCAGGACAGGGCAATTTCAGCCCCAGCATTTT.

This clonotype has a count of ten or more. The chain is built from TRBV12-3 or TRBV12-4 and TRBJ1-1; no clear D gene. The CDR3 is 13 residues long. The V end lost 7 bases, the J end lost 1 base, and 10 bases lay between the germline ends. CDR3 protein: CASILTPNTEAFF. The DNA for the CDR3 is TGTGCCAGCATCCTGACACCGAACACTGAAGCTTTCTTT.

The chain links TRBV20-1 to TRBJ2-7; 7 bases match TRBD1. The CDR3 contains 14 residues. The germline CDR1 and CDR2 sequences are DFQATT and SNEGSKA (reference sequence). V dropped 4 bases and J dropped 7; count of bases not matched to a gene: 13. The CDR3 spells CSAKKTGSLGEQYF. CDR3 nucleotide sequence: TGCAGTGCTAAGAAGACAGGGAGCCTGGGAGAGCAGTACTTC.

This clonotype was detected a few times. CDR3 loop: CASSQFRAGVRYEQFF. Here the CDR3 DNA reads TGTGCCAGCAGCCAGTTCCGAGCGGGAGTTCGGTATGAGCAGTTCTTC. The chain recombines TRBV14 with TRBJ2-1; 8 bases align to TRBD2. This CDR3 has 16 amino acids. Germline assignment: CDR1 SGHDN and CDR2 FVKESK. With 3 bases clipped from V and 8 bases from J, the junction kept 12 bases outside the gene matches.

This clonotype appeared a few times. Mismatch with germline at one junction end may stem from a read error. The V call is TRBV20-1, the J call TRBJ2-3; 13 bases align to TRBD2. Germline assignment: CDR1 DFQATT and CDR2 SNEGSKA (reference sequence). The CDR3 has 18 amino acids. CDR3 residues: CSAGSGTSGIFTNDRQYF. CDR3 nucleotide sequence: TGCAGTGCGGGATCCGGGACTAGCGGGATTTTTACTAATGATAGGCAGTATTTT.

This clonotype was seen many times. The chain has TRBV12-3 or TRBV12-4 and TRBJ1-5; no reliable D call. This CDR3 has 13 residues. Trimming left V 6 bases short and J 7 bases short, with 13 bases between. Here the CDR3 reads CASSNLGSQPQHF. CDR3 coding DNA: TGTGCCAGCAGCAACCTCGGTAGCCAGCCCCAGCATTTT.

This clonotype has at least ten counts. The V and J genes are TRBV7-2 and TRBJ2-3; possible D gene TRBD1, 5 bases. Looked up from germline, CDR1 is SGHTA and CDR2 is FQGNSA. The germline V and J ends were trimmed by 4 bases and 2 bases, with 13 bases remaining between them. The CDR3 runs to 15 residues. CDR3 in DNA: TGTGCCAGCAGCTCGGTAGGGGCCCCCACAGATACGCAGTATTTT. Translating it yields CASSSVGAPTDTQYF.

In its sample, this clonotype was seen many times. This rearrangement joins TRBV6-2 or TRBV6-3 to TRBJ2-2; perhaps D is TRBD1 or TRBD2 (5 bases each). The CDR3 has 15 amino acids. V was clipped by 2 bases and J by 7 bases, with 14 bases between them. From germline, CDR1 is MNHEY and CDR2 SVGEGT. As DNA, the CDR3 is TGTGCCAGCAGTTACGTGGGGGTGGGGGACGGGGAGCTGTTTTTT. Translation: CASSYVGVGDGELFF.

V and J are TRBV6-2 or TRBV6-3 and TRBJ1-3, with 8 bases lining up with TRBD1. CDR3 size: 14 residues. CDR1 is MNHEY and CDR2 is SVGEGT in the germline V gene. J gave up 2 bases and V 9 bases, and 6 bases lay outside the gene matches. The CDR3 DNA reads as TGTGCCAGTAACAGGGGGTACGCTGGAAACACCATATATTTT. Protein sequence: CASNRGYAGNTIYF.

The V gene is TRBV6-2 or TRBV6-3, the J gene TRBJ2-3; TRBD2 matches 10 bases. Germline V gene data show CDR1 as MNHEY and CDR2 as SVGEGT. This CDR3 has 15 amino acids. V was pared by 5 bases and J by 4 bases, with 6 bases of the junction left unmatched. The CDR3 sequence is CASSKREGLSDTQYF. The CDR3 region has the DNA TGTGCCAGCAGTAAGCGGGAGGGCCTTTCAGATACGCAGTATTTT.

The table lists this clonotype with many counts. V usage is TRBV28 and J usage is TRBJ2-5; 7 bases map to TRBD2. The length of the CDR3 is 14 residues. CDR1 is MDHEN, CDR2 SYDVKM, per germline. Germline trimming cut 3 bases from V and 3 bases from J; bases unmatched to any gene: 4. In nucleotides, the CDR3 is TGTGCCAGCAGTTTGATAAGCGGGGAAGAGACCCAGTACTTC. It is translated as CASSLISGEETQYF.

Regarding this clonotype: An end of the junction does not agree with germline; a read error may underlie this. The chain employs TRBV27 and TRBJ2-1, with TRBD2 identical over 12 bases. Germline V gene sequence: CDR1 MNHEY, CDR2 SMNVEV (reference sequence). CDR3 length equals 17 residues. CDR3 amino acids: CASSLATGTSGYNGQFF. The CDR3 DNA follows: TGTGCCAGCAGCCTCGCGACCGGGACTAGCGGGTACAATGGGCAGTTCTTC.

This clonotype was counted ten times or more. The gene calls are TRBV24-1 and TRBJ2-1; 11 nucleotides align to TRBD2. Trimming cost V 6 bases and J 2 bases; bases outside gene matches: 5. Germline CDR1 KGHDR, CDR2 SFDVKD. The CDR3 covers 16 residues. CDR3 residues: CATSIAGGRTYNEQFF. The DNA of the CDR3 is TGTGCCACCAGTATAGCGGGAGGGAGAACCTACAATGAGCAGTTCTTC.

The chain is built from TRBV6-2 or TRBV6-3 and TRBJ2-1, with TRBD1 matching over 8 bases. Germline assignment: CDR1 MNHEY and CDR2 SVGEGT. The V segment lost 2 bases and the J segment 6 bases; nucleotides outside the gene matches: 6. The CDR3 runs to 15 residues. The CDR3 loop reads CASSYIQGARNEQFF. DNA for the CDR3: TGTGCCAGCAGTTACATCCAGGGGGCGCGCAATGAGCAGTTCTTC.

This clonotype was seen at least ten times. The chain has TRBV28 and TRBJ2-3; D uncertain. This CDR3 has 15 residues. CDR1 and CDR2 from the germline V gene are MDHEN and SYDVKM. V was shortened by 2 bases and J by 3 bases, with 12 bases between the two germline ends. Here the CDR3 reads CASSLKPPRTDTQYF. CDR3 nucleotide sequence: TGTGCCAGCAGTTTAAAGCCTCCTAGAACAGATACGCAGTATTTT.

This clonotype occurred a few times. The V call is TRBV2, the J call TRBJ1-2, with unresolved D. This CDR3 is 11 amino acids long. Germline loops: CDR1 SNHLY, CDR2 FYNNEI. Deletions cut 6 bases from V and 14 bases from J, with 16 bases between. The DNA of the CDR3 is TGTGCCAGCAGCCGAGGGATGGCGCGTACCTTC. Translation: CASSRGMARTF.

This clonotype showed up many times. J is TRBJ2-5 and V is TRBV7-6; TRBD1 is a possible D gene (6 bases). Looked up from germline, CDR1 is SGHVS and CDR2 is FNYEAQ. The CDR3 length is 14 residues. Deletions cut 5 bases from V and 2 bases from J, with 12 bases between. The DNA for the CDR3 is TGTGCCAGCAGCGTACAGGGAAGTCAAGAGACCCAGTACTTC. It translates to CASSVQGSQETQYF.

The rearrangement links TRBV6-1 to TRBJ1-1; D perhaps matches TRBD1 (5 bases). The CDR3 is 12 residues long. Germline-derived CDR1 and CDR2 are MNHNS and SASEGT. V lost 3 bases and J lost 8, with 10 bases in between. DNA for the CDR3: TGTGCCAGCAGTGATACCTGGGGGGAAGCTTTCTTT. This translates into CASSDTWGEAFF.

J is TRBJ1-3 and V is TRBV28, with no clear D. Germline lookup yields CDR1 MDHEN and CDR2 SYDVKM. Trimming shortened V by 8 bases and J by 0 bases, and 11 bases separated the two germline ends. The CDR3 is 14 residues long. CDR3 sequence (DNA): TGTGCCAGCCATTCTTCGACCTCTGGAAACACCATATATTTT. This codes for CASHSSTSGNTIYF.

The chain employs TRBV7-9 and TRBJ2-3; weak D call: TRBD1 (5 bases). Trimming stripped 1 base from V and 6 bases from J, with 14 bases between. Germline lookup yields CDR1 SEHNR and CDR2 FQNEAQ (reference sequence). The CDR3 loop spans 15 amino acids. The CDR3 bases are TGTGCCAGCAGCTTAGGAACACAGGAGTCTGATACGCAGTATTTT. As protein: CASSLGTQESDTQYF.

The sample holds a few counts of this clonotype. V gene TRBV7-9 combines with J gene TRBJ2-7, with D perhaps assigned TRBD1 or TRBD2 (5 bases each). The CDR3 loop spans 15 amino acids. CDR1 is SEHNR and CDR2 is FQNEAQ in the germline V gene (reference sequence). The V gene lost 1 base and the J gene lost 0 bases, with 10 bases spanning the gap. The CDR3 protein is CASSLVGATSYEQYF. In nucleotides, the CDR3 is TGTGCCAGCAGCTTAGTCGGGGCGACCTCCTACGAGCAGTACTTC.

The chain combines TRBV28 with TRBJ1-6; D perhaps matches TRBD1 (5 bases). Germline V gene sequence: CDR1 MDHEN, CDR2 SYDVKM. V was trimmed by 4 bases and J by 1 base, leaving 20 bases between them. The CDR3 covers 19 residues. CDR3 bases: TGTGCCAGCAGTTCGCGGCCTGGGGGGACGAAATCCTATAATTCACCCCTCCACTTT. It is translated as CASSSRPGGTKSYNSPLHF.